What follows are 16 T cell receptor beta chains derived from one specimen sequenced in a study of blood T cells in healthy people across ages. A sample-barcoded 5' primer and a J-beta primer mix were used in a second PCR of about 7 to 12 cycles. TCRdb fed the 5' RACE reads into MiXCR, producing one record per CDR3 protein. The profile shows 700,000 to 900,000 distinct CDR3 sequences, 20% to 30% of them singletons. These same records also appear under a second study, on T cells of mothers and their children.

Sequencing used blood. The receptors here all came from a boy younger than 18 in good health.

This clonotype was recorded a few times. J is TRBJ2-1 and V is TRBV15; TRBD1 or TRBD2 may be the D gene (6 bases each). The V gene lost 0 bases and the J gene lost 1 base, with 13 bases spanning the gap. This CDR3 has 17 residues. Germline lookup yields CDR1 LNHNV and CDR2 YYDKDF (reference sequence). CDR3 loop: CATSRDIGGRSYNEQFF. In DNA form, the CDR3 reads TGTGCCACCAGCAGAGATATCGGGGGCAGGTCCTACAATGAGCAGTTCTTC.

This sequence joins TRBV12-3 or TRBV12-4 and TRBJ1-5, with unresolved D. The CDR3 is 14 residues long. Trimming removed 3 bases from V and 0 bases from J, with 6 bases in between. This CDR3 reads CASSFTNSNQPQHF. The CDR3 DNA sequence: TGTGCCAGCAGTTTTACAAATAGCAATCAGCCCCAGCATTTT.

This clonotype has more than one count but fewer than ten. The V gene is TRBV30, the J gene TRBJ2-3; 8 bases fit TRBD2. Germline CDR1 is GTSNPN and CDR2 is SVGIG (reference sequence). CDR3 length: 14 amino acids. V was pared by 5 bases and J by 0 bases, with 4 bases of the junction left unmatched. CDR3 loop: CAWGAGASTDTQYF. The CDR3 bases are TGTGCCTGGGGAGCGGGGGCCAGCACAGATACGCAGTATTTT. The full variable domain, its missing parts supplied by reference TRBV30 and TRBJ2-3, is SQTIHQWPATLVQPVGSPLSLECTVEGTSNPNLYWYRQAAGRGLQLLFYSVGIGQISSEVPQNLSASRPQDRQFILSSKKLLLSDSGFYLCAWGAGASTDTQYFGPGTRLTVL.

The chain employs TRBV29-1 and TRBJ2-7; TRBD1 agrees at 9 bases. The CDR3 extends over 14 amino acids. Germline V CDR1 and CDR2: SQVTM, ANQGSEA. With 7 bases clipped from V and 2 bases from J, the junction kept 9 bases outside the gene matches. The CDR3 protein is CSAIQGAVAYEQYF. DNA for the CDR3: TGCAGCGCCATACAGGGGGCAGTGGCCTACGAGCAGTACTTC.

For this clonotype: One end of the junction does not line up with germline, which may come from a read error. The rearrangement joins TRBV5-1 to TRBJ2-7; 7 bases line up with TRBD1. Germline assignment: CDR1 SGHRS and CDR2 YFSETQ. The CDR3 totals 14 residues. The chain's CDR3 is CANSLGGTVYEQYF. The CDR3 DNA follows: TGCGCCAACAGCTTGGGTGGGACAGTGTACGAGCAGTACTTC. Full variable domain (rest looked up from reference TRBV5-1 and TRBJ2-7): KAGVTQTPRYLIKTRGQQVTLSCSPISGHRSVSWYQQTPGQGLQFLFEYFSETQRNKGNFPGRFSGRQFSNSRSEMNVSTLELGDSALYLCANSLGGTVYEQYFGPGTRLTVT.

The chain combines TRBV18 with TRBJ2-5, with 7 bases matching TRBD1. The J call is doubtful: the DNA matches TRBJ2-1 better. Germline assignment: CDR1 KGHSH and CDR2 LQKENI. This CDR3 contains 14 residues. CDR3 DNA sequence: TGTGCCAGCTCCCTCGGCAGGGGGAGCAATGAGCAGTTCTTC. It encodes CASSLGRGSNEQFF.

This clonotype was detected a few times. The gene calls are TRBV7-7 and TRBJ2-5; D gene ambiguous. The germline V and J ends were trimmed by 5 bases and 4 bases, with 11 bases remaining between them. Per germline, CDR1 SSHAT and CDR2 FNYEAQ (reference sequence). The CDR3 covers 13 residues. CDR3: CASSKTWGETQYF. The CDR3 DNA reads TGTGCCAGCAGCAAGACTTGGGGAGAGACCCAGTACTTC.

V and J are TRBV6-5 and TRBJ2-5; 12 bases line up with TRBD2. The J call is doubtful: the DNA matches TRBJ2-1 better. There are 17 residues in the CDR3. The germline gives CDR1 MNHEY, CDR2 SVGAGI. The CDR3 DNA follows: TGTGCCAGCAGTTATGCTAGCGGGGGGGCATTCTACAATGAGCAGTTCTTC. This gives the protein CASSYASGGAFYNEQFF.

The V and J genes are TRBV5-6 and TRBJ2-3; perhaps TRBD2 as D (5 bases). The germline gives CDR1 SGHDT, CDR2 YYEEEE. The CDR3 consists of 16 residues. V lost 2 bases and J lost 2, with 15 bases in between. CDR3 coding DNA: TGTGCCAGCAGCTTACTATCTAGCTCACACACAGATACGCAGTATTTT. It yields the protein CASSLLSSSHTDTQYF.

This clonotype showed up many times. This chain joins TRBV20-1 and TRBJ2-4; TRBD1 matches at 9 bases. Germline CDR1 DFQATT, CDR2 SNEGSKA (reference sequence). This CDR3 spans 14 amino acids. V was clipped by 0 bases and J by 6 bases; unmatched bases: 3. In DNA form, the CDR3 reads TGCAGTGCTAGAGATGCACAGGGGGCAAACATTCAGTACTTC. Its translation is CSARDAQGANIQYF.

This clonotype turned up a few times. V and J are TRBV6-6 and TRBJ1-3; D not certain. CDR3 size: 13 residues. V was clipped by 3 bases and J by 4 bases, with 7 bases between them. Germline-derived CDR1 and CDR2 are MNHNY and SVGAGI (reference sequence). CDR3 loop: CASSYDLGNTIYF. In DNA form, the CDR3 reads TGTGCCAGCAGTTATGATTTGGGAAACACCATATATTTT.

The rearrangement links TRBV6-1 to TRBJ2-1; TRBD2 might be the D (5 bases). Deletions cut 2 bases from V and 4 bases from J, with 12 bases between. CDR3 size: 15 residues. CDR1 is MNHNS and CDR2 is SASEGT in the germline V gene. Here the CDR3 DNA reads TGTGCCAGCAGTGAAAGGCAGCGGTTATACAATGAGCAGTTCTTC. Translating gives CASSERQRLYNEQFF.

The rearrangement links TRBV6-4 to TRBJ2-3; D not resolved. Germline V CDR1 and CDR2: MRHNA, SNTAGT. Trimming removed 7 bases at V and 2 bases at J, with 10 bases between. The CDR3 length is 13 residues. The DNA of the CDR3 is TGTGCCAGCACGTCGGATCCCACAGATACGCAGTATTTT. Translated, it gives CASTSDPTDTQYF.

This clonotype has a single count. The gene calls are TRBV9 and TRBJ2-3, with D hard to call. Between the trimmed V and J ends, which lost 4 bases and 2 bases, there was a span of 17 bases. The germline CDR1 and CDR2 sequences are SGDLS and YYNGEE. The CDR3 contains 16 residues. CDR3 in DNA: TGTGCCAGCAGCACCGGGCGGAGCATTTACACAGATACGCAGTATTTT. It is translated as CASSTGRSIYTDTQYF.

The gene calls are TRBV7-9 and TRBJ2-5; TRBD2 agrees at 7 bases. The V gene end was trimmed by 1 base and the J gene end by 11 bases; junction bases not matched to a gene: 13. Germline CDR1 and CDR2: SEHNR and FQNEAQ (reference sequence). The length of the CDR3 is 15 residues. The CDR3 loop reads CASSLGAGSSYKQYF. Written as DNA, the CDR3 is TGTGCCAGCAGCTTAGGAGCGGGGAGCTCCTACAAGCAGTACTTC.

The CDR3, as DNA: TGCAGCGTTGGGAGGGAGCGAGGGACTGAAGCTTTCTTT. It encodes CSVGRERGTEAFF. The chain employs TRBV29-1 and TRBJ1-1, with D unresolved. V lost 4 bases, J lost 5 bases, and 14 bases lay in between. The CDR3 is 13 amino acids. In germline, CDR1 is SQVTM, CDR2 ANQGSEA.